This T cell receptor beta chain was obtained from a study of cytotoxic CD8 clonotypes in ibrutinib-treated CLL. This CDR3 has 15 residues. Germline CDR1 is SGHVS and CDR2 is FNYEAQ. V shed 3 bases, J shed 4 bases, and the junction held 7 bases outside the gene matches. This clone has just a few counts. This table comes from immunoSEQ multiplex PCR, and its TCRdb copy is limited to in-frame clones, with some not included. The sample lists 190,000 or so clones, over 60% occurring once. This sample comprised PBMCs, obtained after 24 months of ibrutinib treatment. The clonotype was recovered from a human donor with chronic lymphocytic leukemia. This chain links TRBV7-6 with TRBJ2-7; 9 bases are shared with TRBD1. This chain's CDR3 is CASSLQPGQGYEQYF. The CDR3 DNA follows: TGTGCCAGCAGCTTGCAACCGGGACAGGGATACGAGCAGTACTTC.